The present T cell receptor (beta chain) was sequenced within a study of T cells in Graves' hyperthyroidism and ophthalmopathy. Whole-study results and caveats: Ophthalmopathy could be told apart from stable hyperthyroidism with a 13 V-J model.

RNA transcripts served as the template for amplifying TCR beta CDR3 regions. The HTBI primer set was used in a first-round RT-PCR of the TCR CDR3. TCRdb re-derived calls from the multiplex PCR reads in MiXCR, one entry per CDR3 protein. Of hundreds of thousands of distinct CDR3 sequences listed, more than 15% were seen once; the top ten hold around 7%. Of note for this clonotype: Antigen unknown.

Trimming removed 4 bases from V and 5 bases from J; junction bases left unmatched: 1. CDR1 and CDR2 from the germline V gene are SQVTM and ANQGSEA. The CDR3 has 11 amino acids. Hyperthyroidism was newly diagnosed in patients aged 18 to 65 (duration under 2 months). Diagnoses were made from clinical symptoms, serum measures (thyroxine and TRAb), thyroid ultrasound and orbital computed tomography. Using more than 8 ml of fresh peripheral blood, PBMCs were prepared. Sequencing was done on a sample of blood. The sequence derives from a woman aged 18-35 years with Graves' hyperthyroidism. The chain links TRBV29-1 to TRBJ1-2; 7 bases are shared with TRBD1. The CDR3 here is CSVAGGYGYTF. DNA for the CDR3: TGCAGCGTTGCAGGGGGGTATGGCTACACCTTC.